This is a list of T cell receptor beta chains from one sample in a study of blood T cell repertoires in COVID-19. Data came from immunoSEQ multiplex PCR; TCRdb stores just in-frame clones and leaves some out. The sample shows approximately 290,000 clones, approximately 86% of them seen only once. Sequencing used peripheral blood. These receptors were obtained from a young man with active or convalescent COVID-19. Each CDR3 is given with its conserved first and last residue. The order of the fields is clone size, V gene, D gene, CDR3 protein. The D gene is left open where the match is weak. Not every row has a clone size; where given, it reads once, few, many or a size class.

NA	TRBV7-9	TRBD2	CAGHRGLAGVPPYYNEQFF
NA	TRBV7-2	NA	CASSPDWDIIRQPQHF
NA	TRBV19	NA	CASRRQVGTDTQYF
NA	TRBV19	NA	CASSMGLNQPQHF
once	TRBV9	TRBD2	CASSVAGSGRDEQYF
NA	TRBV19	NA	CASKKRGSTYNSPLHF
NA	TRBV5-6	NA	CASSPGQSLTDTQYF
NA	TRBV19	TRBD1	CASKTGTGGMEGYTF
NA	TRBV5-1	TRBD2	CASSPREVTSTDTQYF
NA	TRBV27	TRBD2	CASSSGRALNEQFF
NA	TRBV7-6	TRBD2	CASSLVSLAGTDTQYF
NA	TRBV29-1	TRBD2	CSVLLAGAYEQYF
few	TRBV5-4	NA	CASSLGTDFFTEAFF
NA	TRBV11-3	NA	CASSRDSGANVLTF
NA	TRBV4-1	NA	CASSQDAGYTGELFF
NA	TRBV5-1	NA	CASSPRTQNTEAFF
once	TRBV4-1	TRBD2	CASSHWTGGSGDTQYF
NA	TRBV4-1	NA	CASSQEVGSASYEQYF
NA	TRBV3-1/TRBV3-2	TRBD2	CASSRDEVAGGLTDTQYF
NA	TRBV9	TRBD2	CASSPGLAGAHTGELFF
NA	TRBV7-8	NA	CASSLAHPANTGELFF
NA	TRBV27	NA	CASSFGGEQYF
NA	TRBV18	TRBD1	CASSLGQGNTEAFF
NA	TRBV5-1	TRBD2	CASSPASGRGETQYF
NA	TRBV21-1	NA	CALLLEQYF
NA	TRBV7-8	TRBD1	CASSRTGGTEAFF
NA	TRBV29-1	TRBD2	CSVRGLKDTQYF
NA	TRBV27	NA	CASSFVGGLAKNIQYF
NA	TRBV9	NA	CASSKKTGRSFGQNTEAFF
NA	TRBV7-9	NA	CASSPGARAYGYTF
NA	TRBV10-1	TRBD1	CASSAGQGFGYTF
NA	TRBV2	NA	CASNERVTNTF
NA	TRBV24-1	NA	CATSDWEEHGISNQPQHF
NA	TRBV6-2/TRBV6-3	TRBD2	CASSYSVAGRNEQFF
NA	TRBV24-1	TRBD2	CATSDWGTSGSIHEQFF
NA	TRBV7-9	NA	CASSLEGKGDYEQYF
once	TRBV7-2	NA	CASSLSRSASTDTQYF
NA	TRBV11-1	NA	CASSLGTLTYEQYF
few	TRBV11-3	TRBD2	CASSLSAGASYNEQFF
NA	TRBV19	TRBD1	CASNEETGIFIQPQHF
NA	TRBV18	NA	CASSPTGWDTEAFF
NA	TRBV19	NA	CASSMFYDEQFF
NA	TRBV7-2	NA	CASSADSGNTIYF
once	TRBV5-5	NA	CASSLEGQGIHNQPQHF
NA	TRBV5-6	TRBD1	CASSQTGGGSSGYTF
NA	TRBV18	NA	CASSPSTAYSGNTIYF
NA	TRBV9	TRBD1	CASSVRTGSGNTIYF
NA	TRBV4-1	TRBD2	CASSRGLAGFPGYEQYF